Listed below are T cell receptor beta chains from one sample, sequenced in a study of cytomegalovirus exposure and HLA in healthy donors. Generated by immunoSEQ multiplex PCR, the TCRdb table keeps only in-frame clones and is missing some. Its listing shows 150,000 to 250,000 clones. Specimen: PBMCs. The receptor source for this set is a boy between 10 and 17 years old in good health and CMV-seronegative. Each CDR3 is given with its conserved first and last residue. The D gene is left open where the match is weak.

V gene: TRBV5-1; J gene: TRBJ2-7; D gene: TRBD1; CDR3 DNA: TGCGCCAGCAGCTCGTGGGACAGGGTATACGAGCAGTACTTC; CDR3 protein: CASSSWDRVYEQYF
V gene: TRBV27; J gene: TRBJ2-1; D gene: NA; CDR3 DNA: TGTGCCAGCAGTCCCCACCTAGGTAATGAGCAGTTCTTC; CDR3 protein: CASSPHLGNEQFF
V gene: TRBV4-3; J gene: TRBJ1-5; D gene: NA; CDR3 DNA: TGCGCCAGCAGCCAAGACCTAAATCAAGGAGGGCAGCCCCAGCATTTT; CDR3 protein: CASSQDLNQGGQPQHF
V gene: TRBV19; J gene: TRBJ1-2; D gene: TRBD1; CDR3 DNA: TGTGCCAGTAGTACAAGACAGGGGGAAGTGGTAAACTATGGCTACACCTTC; CDR3 protein: CASSTRQGEVVNYGYTF
V gene: TRBV5-1; J gene: TRBJ1-6; D gene: NA; CDR3 DNA: TGCGCCAGCAGCTTCTATGACAGGTCAAGCTCCTATAATTCACCCCTCCACTTT; CDR3 protein: CASSFYDRSSSYNSPLHF
V gene: TRBV7-9; J gene: TRBJ1-1; D gene: NA; CDR3 DNA: TGTGCCAGCAGCTTAGAGGGGGTAGGCACTGAAGCTTTCTTT; CDR3 protein: CASSLEGVGTEAFF
V gene: TRBV10-2; J gene: TRBJ2-2; D gene: TRBD2; CDR3 DNA: TGCGCCAGCAGCCACACTAGCGGGGGGGCCAGGACCGGGGAGCTGTTTTTT; CDR3 protein: CASSHTSGGARTGELFF
V gene: TRBV6-5; J gene: TRBJ2-5; D gene: TRBD2; CDR3 DNA: TGTGCCAGCACCGGAAGCGGGGGGAATCAAGAGACCCAGTACTTC; CDR3 protein: CASTGSGGNQETQYF
V gene: TRBV5-4; J gene: TRBJ1-1; D gene: NA; CDR3 DNA: TGTGCCAGCAGGGGATCGACAGGTATGAACACTGAAGCTTTCTTT; CDR3 protein: CASRGSTGMNTEAFF
V gene: TRBV4-3; J gene: TRBJ2-6; D gene: NA; CDR3 DNA: TGCGCCAGCAGCCCCCACCGGCGGTCTGGGGCCAACGTCCTGACTTTC; CDR3 protein: CASSPHRRSGANVLTF
V gene: TRBV7-3; J gene: TRBJ2-5; D gene: NA; CDR3 DNA: TGTGCCAGCAGCCGCGCGGGGGAGACCCAGTACTTC; CDR3 protein: CASSRAGETQYF
V gene: TRBV13; J gene: TRBJ1-5; D gene: NA; CDR3 DNA: TGTGCCAGCAGCTTAGGGCCCATAAAGGGGCGAGGCCCCAATCAGCCCCAGCATTTT; CDR3 protein: CASSLGPIKGRGPNQPQHF
V gene: TRBV7-9; J gene: TRBJ1-5; D gene: TRBD1; CDR3 DNA: TGTGCCAGCAGCCGACAGGGGCCTCCAGGTGAGCCCCAGCATTTT; CDR3 protein: CASSRQGPPGEPQHF
V gene: TRBV9; J gene: TRBJ2-1; D gene: NA; CDR3 DNA: TGTGCCAGCAGTCAAGGACAAAGCGAGTACTACAATGAGCAGTTCTTC; CDR3 protein: CASSQGQSEYYNEQFF
V gene: TRBV4-1; J gene: TRBJ2-3; D gene: NA; CDR3 DNA: TGCGCCAGCAGCCAAGCAGACAGTACGGGAGATACGCAGTATTTT; CDR3 protein: CASSQADSTGDTQYF
V gene: TRBV10-3; J gene: TRBJ1-1; D gene: NA; CDR3 DNA: TGTGCCATCAGCGGTGGTAACCTGGGCCCCACTGAAGCTTTCTTT; CDR3 protein: CAISGGNLGPTEAFF
V gene: TRBV4-1; J gene: TRBJ2-7; D gene: TRBD2; CDR3 DNA: TGCGCCAGCAGCCATATACAGCGGGGACTTTTCGAGCAGTACTTC; CDR3 protein: CASSHIQRGLFEQYF
V gene: TRBV18; J gene: TRBJ2-3; D gene: TRBD2; CDR3 DNA: TGTGCCAGCTCACCACGACTAGCGGGAAGCACAGATACGCAGTATTTT; CDR3 protein: CASSPRLAGSTDTQYF
V gene: TRBV10-3; J gene: TRBJ1-1; D gene: TRBD1; CDR3 DNA: TGTGCCATCAGTGGGGGGACAGGTGACACTGAAGCTTTCTTT; CDR3 protein: CAISGGTGDTEAFF
V gene: TRBV9; J gene: TRBJ1-1; D gene: NA; CDR3 DNA: TGTGCCAGCAGCGTAGATGCGGGGGCGGTCACTGAAGCTTTCTTT; CDR3 protein: CASSVDAGAVTEAFF
V gene: TRBV7-9; J gene: TRBJ1-1; D gene: NA; CDR3 DNA: TGTGCCAGCAGCTTACGGGGGATTACTGAAGCTTTCTTT; CDR3 protein: CASSLRGITEAFF
V gene: TRBV27; J gene: TRBJ2-7; D gene: NA; CDR3 DNA: TGTGCCAGCAGTCTGGGAGAGGGAGGCCGCTACGAGCAGTACTTC; CDR3 protein: CASSLGEGGRYEQYF
V gene: TRBV13; J gene: TRBJ1-1; D gene: TRBD1; CDR3 DNA: TGTGCCAGCAGCGAGTGGGACAGGGGCCGCACTGAAGCTTTCTTT; CDR3 protein: CASSEWDRGRTEAFF
V gene: TRBV11-3; J gene: TRBJ1-4; D gene: NA; CDR3 DNA: TGTGCCAGCATCCATCTGGGCACAGGCGCTAATGAAAGACTGTTTTTT; CDR3 protein: CASIHLGTGANERLFF
V gene: TRBV5-8; J gene: TRBJ1-1; D gene: NA; CDR3 DNA: TGTGCCGGAACTCGCGGGGGCACGGTGACTGAAGCTTTCTTT; CDR3 protein: CAGTRGGTVTEAFF
V gene: TRBV27; J gene: TRBJ1-2; D gene: TRBD1; CDR3 DNA: TGTGCCAGCAGTTTACAGGGGGCCGGCTATGGCTACACCTTC; CDR3 protein: CASSLQGAGYGYTF
V gene: TRBV23-1; J gene: TRBJ2-5; D gene: TRBD1; CDR3 DNA: TGCGCCAGCAGTCAAAACCTAACTTGGACAGGCCCTAAGTCGGGGACCCAGTACTTC; CDR3 protein: CASSQNLTWTGPKSGTQYF
V gene: TRBV5-1; J gene: TRBJ2-3; D gene: NA; CDR3 DNA: TGCGCCAGCAGCTTGGCCCCGACAGGTACAGATACGCAGTATTTT; CDR3 protein: CASSLAPTGTDTQYF
V gene: TRBV6-5; J gene: TRBJ1-2; D gene: NA; CDR3 DNA: TGTGCCAGCAAACAAAAACTCCTAGACTATGGCTACACCTTC; CDR3 protein: CASKQKLLDYGYTF
V gene: TRBV5-6; J gene: TRBJ2-7; D gene: NA; CDR3 DNA: TGTGCCAGCAGCTTGGGTCGGGGATCCTACGAGCAGTACTTC; CDR3 protein: CASSLGRGSYEQYF
V gene: TRBV5-1; J gene: TRBJ2-3; D gene: NA; CDR3 DNA: TGCGCCAGCAGCTTCTACGTGAGGGAGGATACGCAGTATTTT; CDR3 protein: CASSFYVREDTQYF
V gene: TRBV30; J gene: TRBJ1-4; D gene: TRBD1; CDR3 DNA: TGTGCCCACGGACAGGGTGAAAAACTGTTTTTT; CDR3 protein: CAHGQGEKLFF
V gene: TRBV5-1; J gene: TRBJ2-5; D gene: TRBD2; CDR3 DNA: TGCGCCAGCAGCGCCGGACAGGGATTGATACCGGGACTAGCGGGTGGAAAGACCCAGTACTTC; CDR3 protein: CASSAGQGLIPGLAGGKTQYF
V gene: TRBV7-8; J gene: TRBJ1-6; D gene: TRBD1; CDR3 DNA: TGTGCCAGCAGCTTGAGCAGGGGGCGGGATTCGCCCCTCCACTTT; CDR3 protein: CASSLSRGRDSPLHF
V gene: TRBV5-6; J gene: TRBJ1-5; D gene: TRBD1; CDR3 DNA: TGTGCCAGCAGTTTCTGGACAGGGTGGGTGAGCAATCAGCCCCAGCATTTT; CDR3 protein: CASSFWTGWVSNQPQHF
V gene: TRBV30; J gene: TRBJ1-5; D gene: NA; CDR3 DNA: TGTGCCTGGAGAGGACCAGGGGAAAATCAGCCCCAGCATTTT; CDR3 protein: CAWRGPGENQPQHF
V gene: TRBV14; J gene: TRBJ2-7; D gene: TRBD2; CDR3 DNA: TGTGCCAGCAGCCATAAGGGACTAGTTACGTACGAGCAGTACTTC; CDR3 protein: CASSHKGLVTYEQYF
V gene: TRBV7-3; J gene: TRBJ2-1; D gene: NA; CDR3 DNA: TGTGCCAGCAGCTCACCGGGCAGGGTGAATGAGCAGTTCTTC; CDR3 protein: CASSSPGRVNEQFF
V gene: TRBV9; J gene: TRBJ1-3; D gene: NA; CDR3 DNA: TGTGCCAGCAGCGTGGCCAGCTCTGGAAACACCATATATTTT; CDR3 protein: CASSVASSGNTIYF
V gene: TRBV19; J gene: TRBJ1-2; D gene: TRBD1; CDR3 DNA: TGTGCCAGTAGTAGTGGACAGGGTAATGGCTACACCTTC; CDR3 protein: CASSSGQGNGYTF
V gene: TRBV14; J gene: TRBJ1-5; D gene: NA; CDR3 DNA: TGTGCCAGCAGCGCAGGGTACAATCAGCCCCAGCATTTT; CDR3 protein: CASSAGYNQPQHF
V gene: TRBV25-1; J gene: TRBJ1-6; D gene: TRBD1; CDR3 DNA: TGTGCCAGCAGGGGGGGGCAGGGGGCTTATTCACCCCTCCACTTT; CDR3 protein: CASRGGQGAYSPLHF
V gene: TRBV9; J gene: TRBJ2-7; D gene: TRBD1; CDR3 DNA: TGTGCCAGCAGCTACGGGACAGAGACCTACGAGCAGTACTTC; CDR3 protein: CASSYGTETYEQYF
V gene: TRBV28; J gene: TRBJ1-4; D gene: TRBD1; CDR3 DNA: TGTGCCAGCAGAATCCGGGGTTACCGGGACAGGGGGAAGGCAACTAATGAAAAACTGTTTTTT; CDR3 protein: CASRIRGYRDRGKATNEKLFF
V gene: TRBV2; J gene: TRBJ2-5; D gene: TRBD2; CDR3 DNA: TGTGCCAGCAATCGGATAGCGGGGGGGGGCCAGACCCAGTACTTC; CDR3 protein: CASNRIAGGGQTQYF
V gene: TRBV15; J gene: TRBJ2-3; D gene: NA; CDR3 DNA: TGTGCCACCAGCACTCGAGTTAGCGCGGATACGCAGTATTTT; CDR3 protein: CATSTRVSADTQYF
V gene: TRBV18; J gene: TRBJ1-6; D gene: NA; CDR3 DNA: TGTGCCAGCTCTCCACTCGCGGGGGGACAATTCTATAATTCACCCCTCCACTTT; CDR3 protein: CASSPLAGGQFYNSPLHF
V gene: TRBV7-9; J gene: TRBJ1-1; D gene: NA; CDR3 DNA: TGTGCCAGCAGCTCTTCGAGACACGAAGCTTTCTTT; CDR3 protein: CASSSSRHEAFF
V gene: TRBV29-1; J gene: TRBJ1-2; D gene: TRBD1; CDR3 DNA: TGCAGCGTCGTGGACAGGGCGGGCGGCTACACCTTC; CDR3 protein: CSVVDRAGGYTF
V gene: TRBV29-1; J gene: TRBJ2-1; D gene: NA; CDR3 DNA: TGCAGCGTTCGGAGGGGATCTGAGCAGTTCTTC; CDR3 protein: CSVRRGSEQFF
V gene: TRBV2; J gene: TRBJ1-5; D gene: NA; CDR3 DNA: TGTGCCAGCAGTGGCCAGCCGGGACTGATCAATCAGCCCCAGCATTTT; CDR3 protein: CASSGQPGLINQPQHF
V gene: TRBV30; J gene: TRBJ2-1; D gene: TRBD2; CDR3 DNA: TGTGCCTGGAGCGCAAGACTAGCGGGGGGAAATGAGCAGTTCTTC; CDR3 protein: CAWSARLAGGNEQFF
V gene: TRBV6-1; J gene: TRBJ1-5; D gene: TRBD1; CDR3 DNA: TGTGCCAGCAGTAGGGGACAGGACCCACATTTT; CDR3 protein: CASSRGQDPHF
V gene: TRBV6-5; J gene: TRBJ2-1; D gene: NA; CDR3 DNA: TGTGCCAGCAGTTATAAAGGCAGCGGGCCTCGTAATGAGCAGTTCTTC; CDR3 protein: CASSYKGSGPRNEQFF
V gene: TRBV5-1; J gene: TRBJ1-2; D gene: NA; CDR3 DNA: TGCGCCAGCAACTTCAGGTCCGATGCTAACTATGGCTACACCTTC; CDR3 protein: CASNFRSDANYGYTF
V gene: TRBV10-1; J gene: TRBJ2-1; D gene: TRBD2; CDR3 DNA: TGCGCCAGCAGTGAGTCTGTCGCGGGGGGGTACAATGAGCAGTTCTTC; CDR3 protein: CASSESVAGGYNEQFF
V gene: TRBV5-8; J gene: TRBJ2-1; D gene: NA; CDR3 DNA: TGTGCCAGCAGCTTGTTCGAGGATGAGCAGTTCTTC; CDR3 protein: CASSLFEDEQFF